The sequence of this T cell receptor (beta chain) was determined in a study of CD8 T cells in Susac syndrome. With random hexamers, roughly 0.45 to 1 ug RNA was reverse transcribed. Amplification of TCR beta CDR3 was carried out by immunoSEQ multiplex PCR, which covered 54 Vbeta and 13 Jbeta segments. TCRdb re-derived calls from the immunoSEQ multiplex PCR reads in MiXCR, one entry per CDR3 protein. The table records about 400,000 distinct CDR3 sequences, 75% to 90% of them present only once. In the multiple sclerosis control group, patients were treatment-naive and had stable or active relapsing-remitting disease. This CDR3 contains 14 residues. Trimming left V 2 bases short and J 4 bases short, with 9 bases between. CDR1 and CDR2 (germline): MNHEY, SVGAGI.

The material sequenced was CD8+ T cells from PBMCs. The receptor was isolated from a human donor with multiple sclerosis. V gene TRBV6-5 combines with J gene TRBJ2-1, with D hard to call. CDR3 bases: TGTGCCAGCAGTTACGGCCAGGCTTACAATGAGCAGTTCTTC. It yields the protein CASSYGQAYNEQFF.